The present T cell receptor (beta chain) was sequenced within a study of graft-versus-host responses after intestinal transplantation. Turning to the study itself: Among the recipients, all got anti-thymocyte globulin induction and then tacrolimus and steroids for about 3 years.

With respect to this clone: The target antigen is unknown.

Processed graft tissue released its intraepithelial and lamina propria lymphocytes. V was cut by 6 bases and J by 3 bases, with 18 bases left in between. The CDR3 sequence is 15 residues long. Germline V gene sequence: CDR1 MNHNY, CDR2 SVGAGI (reference sequence). Sequencing used immunoSEQ multiplex PCR; TCRdb keeps in-frame clones, though not all of them. The table shows about 15,000 clones, with 70% occurring only once. Study observations and caveats: Investigators detected GvH clones in recipient marrow, with some emerging earlier in ileum or blood. Graft-donor T cell macrochimerism in patients accompanied high graft-versus-host to host-versus-graft clonal ratios in allografts.

The material was ileum tissue, obtained around 720 days after intestinal transplantation. The receptor was derived from a human patient who received an intestinal transplant, so some T cells may come from the graft donor. The rearrangement links TRBV6-6 to TRBJ2-7; D is unclear. CDR3 sequence reads: CASRVTIASGYEQYF. CDR3 nucleotide sequence: TGTGCCAGCAGAGTAACTATTGCTTCGGGCTACGAGCAGTACTTC.